The rows below give T cell receptor beta chains drawn from one sample of a study of beta chain features in type 1 diabetes. Sequencing used immunoSEQ multiplex PCR; TCRdb keeps in-frame clones, though not all of them. The profile shows about 160,000 clones, approximately 8.1% of them singletons. Sequencing used central memory CD4+ T cells from blood. The origin of the receptors is a middle-aged woman with type 1 diabetes. Both conserved end residues are part of each CDR3. A D gene is named only where the DNA matches it firmly. Expanded clones are given a class, and other clones once, few, many or no size at all.

cdr3_aa | cdr3_nt | v_call | d_call | clone_size | j_call
CASSLEGAWYNEQFF | TGTGCCAGCAGCTTAGAGGGGGCATGGTACAATGAGCAGTTCTTC | TRBV7-9 | TRBD1 | few | TRBJ2-1
CASSVLNEQYF | TGTGCCAGCAGTGTATTAAACGAGCAGTACTTC | TRBV2 | . | many | TRBJ2-7
CAWTLEGTEAFF | TGTGCCTGGACGTTAGAGGGCACTGAAGCTTTCTTT | TRBV30 | . | many | TRBJ1-1
CASRVAGGTYNEQFF | TGTGCCAGCAGAGTAGCGGGAGGCACCTACAATGAGCAGTTCTTC | TRBV2 | TRBD2 | . | TRBJ2-1
CASSLAPLRTSGNQFF | TGTGCCAGCAGCTTAGCGCCCTTAAGAACTAGCGGGAATCAGTTCTTC | TRBV7-2 | TRBD2 | many | TRBJ2-1
CASSVSGVRPGELFF | TGTGCCAGCAGCGTCTCAGGGGTCCGACCCGGGGAGCTGTTTTTT | TRBV28 | . | few | TRBJ2-2
CASRHGTGVSYNYGYTF | TGTGCCAGCCGACACGGGACAGGGGTTTCCTATAACTATGGCTACACCTTC | TRBV7-2 | TRBD1 | few | TRBJ1-2
CAWSVSDRGLHEQYF | TGTGCCTGGAGTGTATCGGACAGGGGCCTCCACGAGCAGTACTTC | TRBV30 | TRBD1 | . | TRBJ2-7
CASSTGTVSNQPQHF | TGTGCCAGCAGCACAGGGACAGTTAGCAATCAGCCCCAGCATTTT | TRBV7-9 | TRBD1 | few | TRBJ1-5
CASSLSLREARNEQFF | TGTGCCAGCAGCTTAAGTTTGCGGGAGGCTCGCAATGAGCAGTTCTTC | TRBV7-2 | TRBD2 | few | TRBJ2-1
CASSVATATDTQYF | TGTGCCAGCAGCGTAGCTACAGCCACAGATACGCAGTATTTT | TRBV9 | . | few | TRBJ2-3
CASRLQGAGAQYF | TGTGCCAGCAGACTACAGGGAGCCGGGGCCCAGTACTTC | TRBV6-5 | . | many | TRBJ2-5
CASSSRDGYEQYF | TGTGCCAGCAGCTCGAGGGATGGCTACGAGCAGTACTTC | TRBV7-2 | . | few | TRBJ2-7
CASSVWTSADYNEQFF | TGTGCCAGCAGCGTCTGGACTAGCGCTGACTACAATGAGCAGTTCTTC | TRBV9 | TRBD2 | . | TRBJ2-1
CAISAGTSVGDTQYF | TGTGCCATCAGCGCCGGGACTAGCGTGGGAGATACGCAGTATTTT | TRBV10-3 | TRBD2 | . | TRBJ2-3
CASSLGGARGSDTQYF | TGTGCCAGCAGCTTGGGGGGGGCGCGGGGCTCGGATACGCAGTATTTT | TRBV11-2 | . | few | TRBJ2-3
CAGGDRIANTGELFF | TGTGCCGGGGGGGATCGGATCGCGAACACCGGGGAGCTGTTTTTT | TRBV2 | TRBD2 | . | TRBJ2-2
CASSLKLANTGELFF | TGTGCCAGCAGCTTAAAGCTAGCGAACACCGGGGAGCTGTTTTTT | TRBV11-1 | . | . | TRBJ2-2
CASSTQRGTEAFF | TGTGCCAGCAGCACTCAGCGGGGCACTGAAGCTTTCTTT | TRBV7-2 | . | . | TRBJ1-1
CASREDRESYNEQFF | TGTGCCAGCAGGGAGGACAGGGAAAGCTACAATGAGCAGTTCTTC | TRBV2 | TRBD1 | . | TRBJ2-1
CASSFRKSSYNEQFF | TGCGCCAGCAGCTTTCGAAAGAGCTCCTACAATGAGCAGTTCTTC | TRBV5-1 | . | few | TRBJ2-1
CASSRGTGLTQETQYF | TGCGCCAGCAGCCGGGGGACAGGGCTTACTCAAGAGACCCAGTACTTC | TRBV5-1 | TRBD1 | few | TRBJ2-5